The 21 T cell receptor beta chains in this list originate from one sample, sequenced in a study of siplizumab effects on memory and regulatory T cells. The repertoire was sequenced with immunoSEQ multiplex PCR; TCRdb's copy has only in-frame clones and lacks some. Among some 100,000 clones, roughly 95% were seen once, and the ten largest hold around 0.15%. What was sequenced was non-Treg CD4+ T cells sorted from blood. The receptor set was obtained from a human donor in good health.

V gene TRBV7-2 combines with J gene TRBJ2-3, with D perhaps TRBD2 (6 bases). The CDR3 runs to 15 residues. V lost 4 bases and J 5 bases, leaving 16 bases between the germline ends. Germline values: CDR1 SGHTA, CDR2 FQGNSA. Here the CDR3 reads CASSSRDWGVDTQYF. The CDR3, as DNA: TGTGCCAGCAGCTCACGCGACTGGGGGGTAGATACGCAGTATTTT.

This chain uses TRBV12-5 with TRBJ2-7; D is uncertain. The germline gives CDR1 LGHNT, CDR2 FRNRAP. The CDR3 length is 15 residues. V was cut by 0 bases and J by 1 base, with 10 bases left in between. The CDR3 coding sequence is TGTGCTAGTGGTTTGGTTTCGAGCGAGTCCTACGAGCAGTACTTC. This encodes CASGLVSSESYEQYF.

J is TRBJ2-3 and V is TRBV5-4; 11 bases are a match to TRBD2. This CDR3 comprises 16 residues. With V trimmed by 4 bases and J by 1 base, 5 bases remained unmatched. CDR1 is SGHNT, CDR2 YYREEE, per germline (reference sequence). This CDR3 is CASSPSSGGRTDTQYF. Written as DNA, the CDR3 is TGTGCCAGCAGCCCCTCTAGCGGGGGGCGCACAGATACGCAGTATTTT.

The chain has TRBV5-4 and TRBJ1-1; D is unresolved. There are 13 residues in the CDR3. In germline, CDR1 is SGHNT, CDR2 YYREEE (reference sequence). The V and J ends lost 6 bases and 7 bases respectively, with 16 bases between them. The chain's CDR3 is CASTHVGGIEAFF. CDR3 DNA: TGTGCCAGCACCCACGTTGGTGGGATTGAAGCTTTCTTT. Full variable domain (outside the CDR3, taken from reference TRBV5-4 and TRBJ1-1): ETGVTQSPTHLIKTRGQQVTLRCSSQSGHNTVSWYQQALGQGPQFIFQYYREEENGRGNFPPRFSGLQFPNYSSELNVNALELDDSALYLCASTHVGGIEAFFGQGTRLTVV.

CDR3 amino acids: CASSQGGNTEAFF. Here the CDR3 DNA reads TGTGCCAGCAGTCAGGGGGGGAACACTGAAGCTTTCTTT. This rearrangement joins TRBV6-5 to TRBJ1-1, with 7 bases lining up with TRBD1. Losses at the gene ends were 5 bases for V and 1 base for J; bases not matched to a gene: 1. Germline loops: CDR1 MNHEY, CDR2 SVGAGI. This CDR3 spans 13 amino acids.

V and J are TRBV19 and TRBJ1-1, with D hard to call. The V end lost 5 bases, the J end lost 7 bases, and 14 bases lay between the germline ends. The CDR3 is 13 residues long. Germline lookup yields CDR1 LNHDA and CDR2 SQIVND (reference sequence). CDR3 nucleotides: TGTGCCAGTAGTGGGAACATATTCGTTGAAGCTTTCTTT. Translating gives CASSGNIFVEAFF.

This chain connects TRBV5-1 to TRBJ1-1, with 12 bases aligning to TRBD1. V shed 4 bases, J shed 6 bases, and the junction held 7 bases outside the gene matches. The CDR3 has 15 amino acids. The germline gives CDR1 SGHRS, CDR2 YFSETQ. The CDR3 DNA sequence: TGCGCCAGCAGCCCACCCCGGGACAGGGGGCCTGAAGCTTTCTTT. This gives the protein CASSPPRDRGPEAFF.

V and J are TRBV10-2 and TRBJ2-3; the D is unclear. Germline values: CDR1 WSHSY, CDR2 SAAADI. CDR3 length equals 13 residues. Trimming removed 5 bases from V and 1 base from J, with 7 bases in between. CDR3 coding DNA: TGCGCCAGCAGTAGGGCGGGCACAGATACGCAGTATTTT. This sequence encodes CASSRAGTDTQYF.

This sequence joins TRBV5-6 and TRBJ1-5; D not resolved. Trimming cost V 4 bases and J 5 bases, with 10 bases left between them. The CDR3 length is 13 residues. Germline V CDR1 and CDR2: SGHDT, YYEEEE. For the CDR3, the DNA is TGTGCCAGCAGCGCGGCCCGGGATCAGCCCCAGCATTTT. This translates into CASSAARDQPQHF.

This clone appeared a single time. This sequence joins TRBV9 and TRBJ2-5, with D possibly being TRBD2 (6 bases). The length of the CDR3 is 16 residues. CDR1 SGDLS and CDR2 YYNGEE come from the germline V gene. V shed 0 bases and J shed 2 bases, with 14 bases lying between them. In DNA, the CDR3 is TGTGCCAGCAGCGTAGGTGGTCTAGCGTTTCAAGAGACCCAGTACTTC. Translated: CASSVGGLAFQETQYF.

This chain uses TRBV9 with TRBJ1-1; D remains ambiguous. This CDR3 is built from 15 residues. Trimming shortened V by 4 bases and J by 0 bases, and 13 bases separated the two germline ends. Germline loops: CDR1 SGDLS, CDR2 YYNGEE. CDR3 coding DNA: TGTGCCAGCAGCCCCCTTGACCTCTTGAACACTGAAGCTTTCTTT. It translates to CASSPLDLLNTEAFF.

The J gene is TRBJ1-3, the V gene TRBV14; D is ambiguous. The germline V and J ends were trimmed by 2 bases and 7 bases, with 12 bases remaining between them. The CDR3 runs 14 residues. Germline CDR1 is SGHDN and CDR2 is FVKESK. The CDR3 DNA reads TGTGCCAGCAGCCAATCCTTAGGAGGGAACACCATATATTTT. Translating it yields CASSQSLGGNTIYF.

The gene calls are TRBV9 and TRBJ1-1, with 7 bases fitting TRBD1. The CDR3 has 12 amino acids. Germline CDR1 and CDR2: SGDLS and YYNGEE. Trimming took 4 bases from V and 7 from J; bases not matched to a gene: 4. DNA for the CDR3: TGTGCCAGCAGCCCCTGGGACAGTGAAGCTTTCTTT. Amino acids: CASSPWDSEAFF.

The CDR3 here is CASRSGRGTYNEQFF. In DNA, the CDR3 is TGTGCCAGCAGGTCCGGTAGGGGGACCTACAATGAGCAGTTCTTC. The chain links TRBV28 to TRBJ2-1; D is possibly TRBD1 (6 bases). This CDR3 is 15 amino acids long. Trimming took off 6 bases at V and 2 bases at J, with 14 bases between the two ends. Germline CDR1 is MDHEN and CDR2 is SYDVKM.

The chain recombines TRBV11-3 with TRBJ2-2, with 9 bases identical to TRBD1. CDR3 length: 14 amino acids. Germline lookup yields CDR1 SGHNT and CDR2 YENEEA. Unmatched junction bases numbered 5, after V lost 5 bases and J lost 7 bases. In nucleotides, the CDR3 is TGTGCCAGCAGCCCCGGGACAGGGTTCGGGGAGCTGTTTTTT. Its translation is CASSPGTGFGELFF.

This CDR3 is CASSPDSYTSGNTIYF. The CDR3 DNA reads as TGTGCCAGCTCACCGGATTCTTACACCTCTGGAAACACCATATATTTT. V is TRBV18 and J is TRBJ1-3; D is unclear. The CDR3 runs to 16 residues. Germline CDR1 and CDR2: KGHSH and LQKENI. Trimming pared 3 bases from V and 0 bases from J, leaving 12 bases between.

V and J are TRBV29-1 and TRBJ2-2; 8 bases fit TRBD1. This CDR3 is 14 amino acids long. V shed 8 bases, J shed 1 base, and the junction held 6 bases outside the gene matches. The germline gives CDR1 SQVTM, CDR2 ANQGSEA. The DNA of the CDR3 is TGCAGCACAAGGACAGGGAGGAACACCGGGGAGCTGTTTTTT. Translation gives CSTRTGRNTGELFF.

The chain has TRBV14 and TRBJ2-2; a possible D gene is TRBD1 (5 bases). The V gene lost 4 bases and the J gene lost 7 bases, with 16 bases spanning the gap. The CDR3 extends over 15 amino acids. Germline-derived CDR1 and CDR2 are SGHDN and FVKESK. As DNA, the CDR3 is TGTGCCAGCAGCCCCCCATCGACAGCCAGCGGGGAGCTGTTTTTT. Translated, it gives CASSPPSTASGELFF.

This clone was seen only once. CDR3: CASSFPRASYEQYF. The CDR3 coding sequence is TGTGCCAGCAGTTTCCCAAGGGCCTCCTACGAGCAGTACTTC. The chain links TRBV27 to TRBJ2-7, with D uncertain. This CDR3 is 14 amino acids long. Germline loops: CDR1 MNHEY, CDR2 SMNVEV (reference sequence). V lost 3 bases and J 0 bases, leaving 9 bases between the germline ends.

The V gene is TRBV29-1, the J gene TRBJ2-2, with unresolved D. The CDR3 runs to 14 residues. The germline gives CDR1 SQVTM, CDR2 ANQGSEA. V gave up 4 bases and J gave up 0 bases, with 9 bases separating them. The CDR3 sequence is CSVVGQANTGELFF. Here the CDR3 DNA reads TGCAGCGTTGTTGGGCAGGCGAACACCGGGGAGCTGTTTTTT.

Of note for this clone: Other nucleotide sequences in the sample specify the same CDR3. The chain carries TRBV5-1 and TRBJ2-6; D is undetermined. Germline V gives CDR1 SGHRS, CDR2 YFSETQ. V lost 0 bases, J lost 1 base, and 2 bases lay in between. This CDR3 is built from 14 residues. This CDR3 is CASSLGSGANVLTF. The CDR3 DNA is TGCGCCAGCAGCTTGGGGTCTGGGGCCAACGTCCTGACTTTC.